This T cell receptor beta chain derives from a study of low-dose radiotherapy and immunotherapy resistance in tumors. Study summary: Aspirin 300 mg was given orally each day for four cycles from cycle 1 day 1.

Documented time point: after trial treatment. Noted treatment: LDRT plus nivolumab, ipilimumab, low-dose cyclophosphamide and aspirin (RACIN trial). Priming of first-strand cDNA relied on TRAV- and TRBV-specific primers (covering alpha and beta chains). Over about 19 PCR cycles, TCRs were amplified from a constant-region primer and V-primer adapter. From the reads, TCRdb called clonotypes with MiXCR, one entry per CDR3 protein. The repertoire holds around 84,000 distinct CDR3 sequences, under 20% seen once, with roughly 1.4% in the top ten. This clonotype was seen at least ten times. V lost 4 bases to trimming and J lost 2 bases; unmatched junction nucleotides: 7. Germline V gene sequence: CDR1 LGHDT, CDR2 YNNKEL (reference sequence). The CDR3 contains 16 residues.

The sequence came from a male donor with prostate cancer. The sequencing used PBMCs, collected after low-dose radiotherapy plus immunotherapy. V and J are TRBV3-1 and TRBJ2-3; 9 positions agree with TRBD2. CDR3: CASSRLAGELTDTQYF. The CDR3 DNA follows: TGTGCCAGCAGCCGATTAGCGGGGGAGCTCACAGATACGCAGTATTTT.